These 23 T cell receptor beta chains were all obtained from the same sample, sequenced in a study of early T cells in non-severe SARS-CoV-2 infection. TCRdb processed the 5' RACE reads anew with MiXCR; each CDR3 protein has one entry. Here the sample spans tens of thousands of distinct CDR3 sequences, 3% to 4% being singletons. The sample comprised whole blood. The receptors were sampled from an adult who was a healthcare worker with PCR-confirmed SARS-CoV-2 infection or an uninfected control (not recorded which).

This clonotype was seen a handful of times. This chain links TRBV11-2 with TRBJ2-1; 7 positions match TRBD1. The CDR3 sequence is 14 residues long. With 2 bases clipped from V and 6 bases from J, the junction kept 4 bases outside the gene matches. Per the germline V gene, CDR1 is SGHAT and CDR2 is FQNNGV. Written as DNA, the CDR3 is TGTGCCAGCAGCTTACGGGACAGATCCAATGAGCAGTTCTTC. Protein product: CASSLRDRSNEQFF.

This clonotype showed up many times. The chain combines TRBV29-1 with TRBJ2-1; 11 nucleotides align to TRBD1. The CDR3 covers 13 residues. The germline CDR1 and CDR2 sequences are SQVTM and ANQGSEA. The ends lost 5 bases at V and 8 bases at J; junction bases unmatched: 5. This CDR3 reads CSVRDRGFDEQFF. The CDR3 coding sequence is TGCAGCGTTAGGGACAGGGGGTTCGATGAGCAGTTCTTC.

This clonotype showed up many times. The chain recombines TRBV7-9 with TRBJ2-1; D possibly uses TRBD1 or TRBD2 (6 bases each). Trimming took off 7 bases at V and 4 bases at J, with 20 bases between the two ends. CDR1 is SEHNR, CDR2 FQNEAQ, per germline (reference sequence). The CDR3 spans 16 residues. The CDR3 protein is CASIPPGAEVYNEQFF. The CDR3 nucleotides are TGTGCCAGCATCCCCCCGGGGGCAGAAGTTTACAATGAGCAGTTCTTC.

This clonotype was detected many times. The V call is TRBV7-8, the J call TRBJ2-7; TRBD2 agrees at 10 bases. Germline V gene lookup returns CDR1 SGHVS and CDR2 FQNEAQ. The CDR3 length is 14 residues. V dropped 1 base and J dropped 7; count of bases not matched to a gene: 4. Written as DNA, the CDR3 is TGTGCCAGCAGCTTAGGGCTAGCGGGAGTTGAGCAGTACTTC. Its translation: CASSLGLAGVEQYF.

This clonotype was found many times. This chain joins TRBV20-1 and TRBJ1-6; D might be TRBD1 (5 bases). This CDR3 spans 12 amino acids. Trimming cost V 7 bases and J 8 bases, with 12 bases left between them. The V gene's germline CDR1 is DFQATT and CDR2 SNEGSKA (reference sequence). In DNA form, the CDR3 reads TGCAGTGGGGGGATACGCCATTCACCCCTCCACTTT. Its translation is CSGGIRHSPLHF.

This sequence joins TRBV20-1 and TRBJ2-1, with D unclear. Germline V gives CDR1 DFQATT, CDR2 SNEGSKA (reference sequence). Trimming removed 7 bases at V and 1 base at J, with 11 bases between. This CDR3 contains 13 residues. The CDR3 region is CSVPRTSYNEQFF. CDR3 DNA sequence: TGCAGTGTCCCTCGAACATCCTACAATGAGCAGTTCTTC.

This clonotype came up many times. The chain employs TRBV19 and TRBJ2-2; the D is unclear. Trimming stripped 5 bases from V and 4 bases from J, with 8 bases between. CDR3 size: 13 residues. Germline loops: CDR1 LNHDA, CDR2 SQIVND (reference sequence). The chain's CDR3 is CASSPTGTGELFF. CDR3 DNA sequence: TGTGCCAGTAGTCCCACCGGCACCGGGGAGCTGTTTTTT.

This chain uses TRBV24-1 with TRBJ2-4, with 8 bases lining up with TRBD2. Trimming took 4 bases from V and 7 from J; bases not matched to a gene: 8. CDR3 length: 15 residues. Germline-derived CDR1 and CDR2 are KGHDR and SFDVKD. DNA for the CDR3: TGTGCCACCAGTGAGGGACTAGTTGGGACCAACATTCAGTACTTC. Its translation: CATSEGLVGTNIQYF.

This clonotype was picked up many times. V is TRBV28 and J is TRBJ2-1; 7 bases agree with TRBD2. CDR1 and CDR2 (germline): MDHEN, SYDVKM. J lost 3 bases, V lost 3 bases, and 8 bases had no gene match. The CDR3 sequence is 16 residues long. This CDR3 reads CASSFGELANYNEQFF. The CDR3 nucleotides read TGTGCCAGCAGTTTTGGGGAACTAGCGAACTACAATGAGCAGTTCTTC.

At least ten counts were recorded for this clonotype. The V call is TRBV7-2, the J call TRBJ1-4; no definite D call. Germline-derived CDR1 and CDR2 are SGHTA and FQGNSA. CDR3 length: 15 residues. V dropped 3 bases and J dropped 7 bases, with 15 bases sitting between them. The CDR3: CASSFRLGSGEKLFF. The DNA of the CDR3 is TGTGCCAGCAGCTTCAGACTGGGATCGGGTGAAAAACTGTTTTTT.

This clonotype has a count of ten or more. This rearrangement joins TRBV7-8 to TRBJ2-7; tentatively, D is TRBD2 (5 bases). V lost 2 bases and J 1 base, leaving 15 bases between the germline ends. The germline V gene has CDR1 SGHVS and CDR2 FQNEAQ. This CDR3 region has 16 residues. CDR3 amino acids: CASSLLTGMSSYEQYF. CDR3 in DNA: TGTGCCAGCAGCTTACTCACGGGGATGTCATCCTACGAGCAGTACTTC.

Ten or more counts support this clonotype. The genes are TRBV7-8 and TRBJ2-1, with 11 bases matching TRBD2. The CDR3 is 16 amino acids. Germline V gene sequence: CDR1 SGHVS, CDR2 FQNEAQ. The J segment lost 5 bases and the V segment lost 1 base, leaving 4 bases of the junction unmatched. The CDR3 DNA reads as TGTGCCAGCAGCTTAGTCCTAGCGGGAGGTAACAATGAGCAGTTCTTC. It is translated as CASSLVLAGGNNEQFF.

The V gene is TRBV10-3, the J gene TRBJ2-3; D assignment may be TRBD1 or TRBD2 (5 bases each). CDR3 size: 18 residues. Trimming shortened V by 3 bases and J by 1 base, and 20 bases separated the two germline ends. Germline loops: CDR1 ENHRY, CDR2 SYGVKD. CDR3 region: CAISELSGVRGGTDTQYF. The CDR3 bases are TGTGCCATCAGTGAACTTAGTGGGGTCCGAGGGGGCACAGATACGCAGTATTTT.

The table lists this clonotype with a few counts. This chain joins TRBV27 and TRBJ2-3, with D unclear. This CDR3 region has 14 residues. Between the trimmed V and J ends, which lost 0 bases and 0 bases, there was a span of 4 bases. Germline V gives CDR1 MNHEY, CDR2 SMNVEV (reference sequence). DNA of the CDR3: TGTGCCAGCAGTTTATCTCGGAGCACAGATACGCAGTATTTT. It is translated as CASSLSRSTDTQYF.

There are many counts of this clonotype. The rearrangement joins TRBV29-1 to TRBJ2-1, with 11 nucleotides matching TRBD2. With V trimmed by 7 bases and J by 0 bases, 5 bases remained unmatched. Germline V gene sequence: CDR1 SQVTM, CDR2 ANQGSEA. The CDR3 contains 15 residues. The CDR3 loop reads CSARLAGLSYNEQFF. As DNA, the CDR3 is TGCAGCGCCAGACTAGCGGGACTCTCCTACAATGAGCAGTTCTTC.

This clonotype was seen repeatedly, ten times or more. CDR3 in DNA: TGCGCCAGCAGCTTGGACAGGGGGCCTTCACCCCTCCACTTT. Its protein product is CASSLDRGPSPLHF. This chain links TRBV5-1 with TRBJ1-6; 9 bases line up with TRBD1. The CDR3 totals 14 residues. With V trimmed by 0 bases and J by 9 bases, 1 base remained unmatched. Germline values: CDR1 SGHRS, CDR2 YFSETQ. Based on the CDR3 plus reference TRBV5-1 and TRBJ1-6, the full variable domain is KAGVTQTPRYLIKTRGQQVTLSCSPISGHRSVSWYQQTPGQGLQFLFEYFSETQRNKGNFPGRFSGRQFSNSRSEMNVSTLELGDSALYLCASSLDRGPSPLHFGNGTRLTVT.

This clonotype was seen a handful of times. The V call is TRBV6-5, the J call TRBJ1-1; D is possibly TRBD1 (6 bases). Germline V gene lookup returns CDR1 MNHEY and CDR2 SVGAGI. V was cut by 5 bases and J by 3 bases, with 7 bases left in between. CDR3 size: 12 residues. DNA for the CDR3: TGTGCCAGCAGTCACAGGGACACTGAAGCTTTCTTT. This translates into CASSHRDTEAFF.

This clonotype occurred many times. The chain links TRBV27 to TRBJ1-2; no definite D call. V was cut by 5 bases and J by 1 base, with 11 bases left in between. The CDR3 runs 14 residues. Germline V lookup: CDR1 MNHEY, CDR2 SMNVEV (reference sequence). The CDR3 sequence: CASSEGWGNYGYTF. CDR3 nucleotide sequence: TGTGCCAGCAGTGAAGGTTGGGGTAACTATGGCTACACCTTC.

This clonotype was recorded many times. The chain links TRBV5-8 to TRBJ1-5; 7 bases are a match to TRBD1. The CDR3 sequence is 13 residues long. The V gene's germline CDR1 is SGHTS and CDR2 YDEGEE. J gave up 7 bases and V 3 bases, and 4 bases lay outside the gene matches. The CDR3 region is CASSYPTGQPQHF. Written as DNA, the CDR3 is TGTGCCAGCAGCTATCCGACAGGGCAGCCCCAGCATTTT.

This clonotype was seen repeatedly, ten times or more. The V call is TRBV29-1, the J call TRBJ2-1; 11 positions match TRBD2. The CDR3 has 13 amino acids. The ends lost 6 bases at V and 6 bases at J; junction bases unmatched: 4. CDR1 is SQVTM and CDR2 is ANQGSEA in the germline V gene. Here the CDR3 reads CSVEGLAANEQFF. CDR3 nucleotides: TGCAGCGTGGAGGGACTAGCGGCCAATGAGCAGTTCTTC.

The chain has TRBV29-1 and TRBJ1-2; D possibly corresponds to TRBD1 (6 bases). CDR1 and CDR2 (germline): SQVTM, ANQGSEA. The germline V and J ends were trimmed by 8 bases and 5 bases, with 15 bases remaining between them. The CDR3 totals 12 residues. CDR3 coding DNA: TGCAGCACAGGGTTTGCGGGGTATGGCTACACCTTC. This translates into CSTGFAGYGYTF.

This clonotype has ten or more counts. This rearrangement joins TRBV19 to TRBJ2-1; a possible D gene is TRBD2 (5 bases). The CDR3 sequence is 17 residues long. Trimming removed 3 bases at V and 1 base at J, with 16 bases between. CDR1 LNHDA and CDR2 SQIVND come from the germline V gene (reference sequence). CDR3 protein: CASSIGRGSPSYNEQFF. The CDR3 DNA follows: TGTGCCAGTAGTATCGGTCGAGGGAGTCCATCCTACAATGAGCAGTTCTTC.

This clonotype was seen at least ten times. The chain uses TRBV7-6 and TRBJ1-1; a weak D match, TRBD1 (5 bases). Germline V gene lookup returns CDR1 SGHVS and CDR2 FNYEAQ. The V gene lost 8 bases and the J gene lost 0 bases, with 10 bases spanning the gap. The CDR3 has 13 residues. The CDR3 sequence: CASSGQLNTEAFF. The CDR3 DNA sequence: TGTGCCAGCTCAGGGCAGTTGAACACTGAAGCTTTCTTT.